A selection of T cell receptor beta chains follows, all from one sample in a study of vaccination effects on CD4 cells after COVID-19. This table comes from immunoSEQ multiplex PCR, and its TCRdb copy is limited to in-frame clones, with some not included. The data hold roughly 45,000 clones, with roughly four fifths observed a single time. Antigen specificity for these receptors is unknown. The sample here was CD4+ T cells from PBMCs cultured with a peptide pool, taken before COVID-19 vaccination. These receptors came from a human donor who had a prior SARS-CoV-2 infection. CDR3s include the opening cysteine and the closing phenylalanine or tryptophan. D genes are given only for firm matches. Clone size is shown for a subset of rows, as once, few, many or a class of expanded clone.

V gene	clone size	CDR3 length	D gene	J gene	CDR3 DNA	CDR3 protein
TRBV23-1	NA	16	TRBD1	TRBJ1-5	TGCGCCAGCAGTCAAAACAGGGGGGTTGACAATCAGCCCCAGCATTTT	CASSQNRGVDNQPQHF
TRBV11-3	NA	15	NA	TRBJ2-5	TGTGCCAGCAGCTTAGAGGGGCTCGACCAAGAGACCCAGTACTTC	CASSLEGLDQETQYF
TRBV7-8	once	14	NA	TRBJ2-7	TGTGCCAGCAGCGCGTCGTCCCGGGGAGGCGAGCAGTACTTC	CASSASSRGGEQYF
TRBV5-8	NA	14	NA	TRBJ2-7	TGTGCCAGCAGCTCAAGGGGGGTTGGGTACGAGCAGTACTTC	CASSSRGVGYEQYF
TRBV11-3	NA	15	TRBD1	TRBJ1-1	TGTGCCAGCAGCTCAGGGACAGGGGAGAACACTGAAGCTTTCTTT	CASSSGTGENTEAFF
TRBV5-5	few	14	NA	TRBJ2-2	TGTGCCAGCAGCGACACGGTTCCGGCCGGGGAGCTGTTTTTT	CASSDTVPAGELFF
TRBV10-3	NA	19	TRBD1	TRBJ1-6	TGTGCCATCGGAAGCCACCGGGACAGGACTAGCTCCTATAATTCACCCCTCCACTTT	CAIGSHRDRTSSYNSPLHF
TRBV7-2	NA	17	NA	TRBJ1-2	TGTGCCAGCAGCTTAGCGACGAGGTTACGGGATCATTATGGCTACACCTTC	CASSLATRLRDHYGYTF
TRBV4-1	few	13	NA	TRBJ1-2	TGCGCCAGCAGCCAAGATGCAGACTATGGCTACACCTTC	CASSQDADYGYTF
TRBV18	NA	16	NA	TRBJ2-7	TGTGCCAGCTCACCATCCTGGGTCTCAGGACAAAACGAGCAGTACTTC	CASSPSWVSGQNEQYF
TRBV7-9	few	11	NA	TRBJ1-1	TGTGCCAGCACCTCAAGATCTGAAGCTTTCTTT	CASTSRSEAFF
TRBV6-4	NA	16	TRBD2	TRBJ2-3	TGTGCCAGCAGTACAATAGCGGGAGGCAGCACAGATACGCAGTATTTT	CASSTIAGGSTDTQYF
TRBV5-5	NA	13	TRBD1	TRBJ1-2	TGTGCCAGCAGAAAAACAGGGGACTATGGCTACACCTTC	CASRKTGDYGYTF
TRBV7-3	NA	17	NA	TRBJ2-6	TGTGCCAGCAGTTTGAAACAGGGTTTAGCTGGGGCCAACGTCCTGACTTTC	CASSLKQGLAGANVLTF
TRBV1	NA	19	NA	TRBJ2-3	TGCACCAGCAACTTGACCGGGACTAGCGGGGGGTATAGCACAGATACGCAGTATTTT	CTSNLTGTSGGYSTDTQYF
TRBV6-6	few	16	NA	TRBJ2-7	TGTGCCAGCAGTAGGCCCCCCGACGGCGCTTCCTACGAGCAGTACTTC	CASSRPPDGASYEQYF
TRBV7-8	NA	15	NA	TRBJ2-3	TGTGCCAGCAGCAGAGACATTCAGAGGGCAGATACGCAGTATTTT	CASSRDIQRADTQYF
TRBV24-1	NA	16	TRBD2	TRBJ2-1	TGTGCCACCAGTGATCCAGCGGGAGTCTCCTACAATGAGCAGTTCTTC	CATSDPAGVSYNEQFF
TRBV6-2/TRBV6-3	NA	11	NA	TRBJ1-4	TGTGCCAGCAGTCAAGCCGGGAGACTCTCTTTT	CASSQAGRLSF
TRBV21-1	NA	12	NA	TRBJ2-7	TGTGCCAGCAGCCGGGCCGGGGGGACGCAGTACTTC	CASSRAGGTQYF
TRBV12-2	NA	18	NA	TRBJ2-5	TGTGCAAGTCGCTTAGGCGGGGGGCTAGCGGAGCTACAAGAGACCCAGTACTTC	CASRLGGGLAELQETQYF
TRBV30	NA	15	NA	TRBJ1-6	TGTGCCTGGAGCATTGGGGACCGACTTGATTCACCCCTCCACTTT	CAWSIGDRLDSPLHF
TRBV7-3	once	15	NA	TRBJ2-1	TGTGCCAGCAGCTTATTCGGGAGATTTAACAATGAGCAGTTCTTC	CASSLFGRFNNEQFF
TRBV6-5	NA	13	NA	TRBJ2-7	TGTGCCAGCAGTCGGGACCTCTTGGGACAGCAGTACTTC	CASSRDLLGQQYF
TRBV6-2/TRBV6-3	NA	15	TRBD1	TRBJ2-7	TGTGCCAGCAGTTTCGACAGGGGTTTTACCTACGAGCAGTACTTC	CASSFDRGFTYEQYF
TRBV5-1	once	11	NA	TRBJ2-5	TGCGCCAGCAGCTTTCAGGGACCCCAGTACTTC	CASSFQGPQYF
TRBV7-2	NA	14	NA	TRBJ2-3	TGTGCCAGCAGCTCGGCCCCGACGGTCCCGAGGGAGTATTTT	CASSSAPTVPREYF
TRBV7-2	NA	13	NA	TRBJ1-1	TGTGCCAGCAGCCCGGCAAACGGGGGTGAAGCTTTCTTT	CASSPANGGEAFF
TRBV3-1/TRBV3-2	NA	16	NA	TRBJ2-7	TGTGCCAGCAGCCAAGTCGGGGTATACCCCTCCTACGAGCAGTACTTC	CASSQVGVYPSYEQYF
TRBV5-1	once	16	TRBD1	TRBJ2-5	TGCGCCAGCAGCTTGGTAGCGACAGGGGGCGGAGAGACCCAGTACTTC	CASSLVATGGGETQYF
TRBV5-4	once	16	NA	TRBJ2-7	TGTGCCAGCAGCTTTGGCCCGAGCGTCAGTGGTCAGGAGCAGTACTTC	CASSFGPSVSGQEQYF